Listed below are T cell receptor beta chains from one sample, sequenced in a study of cytomegalovirus exposure and HLA in healthy donors. Measured with immunoSEQ multiplex PCR; TCRdb has only the in-frame clones, and not every one. The sample has approximately 150,000 clones, around 80% seen once. Sequencing was done on a sample of PBMCs. The receptors here all came from a man between 18 and 29 years old in good health and CMV-seropositive. CDR3s include the opening cysteine and the closing phenylalanine or tryptophan. Fields, in order: V gene, D gene, J gene, clone size, CDR3 DNA, CDR3 protein. D genes are given only for firm matches. Size is omitted from some rows. Given values are once, few, many or a class for expanded clones.

v_gene: TRBV28
d_gene: .
j_gene: TRBJ2-7
abundance: .
CDR3nt: TGTGCCAGCAGTAACCTAGGGAGTTACGAGCAGTACTTC
CDR3aa: CASSNLGSYEQYF

v_gene: TRBV6-1
d_gene: .
j_gene: TRBJ1-1
abundance: .
CDR3nt: TGTGCCAGCAGTGAACGGACTGAAGCTTTCTTT
CDR3aa: CASSERTEAFF

v_gene: TRBV5-6
d_gene: .
j_gene: TRBJ2-6
abundance: .
CDR3nt: TGTGCCAGCAGGACCACGGGCTCTGGGGCCAACGTCCTGACTTTC
CDR3aa: CASRTTGSGANVLTF

v_gene: TRBV18
d_gene: TRBD2
j_gene: TRBJ2-5
abundance: .
CDR3nt: TGTGCCAGCTCACCAAAACTAGCGGGGGGGTTCCAAGAGACCCAGTACTTC
CDR3aa: CASSPKLAGGFQETQYF

v_gene: TRBV4-1
d_gene: .
j_gene: TRBJ2-1
abundance: .
CDR3nt: TGCGCCAGCAGCCACACACTAGAGCCCTCCTACAATGAGCAGTTCTTC
CDR3aa: CASSHTLEPSYNEQFF

v_gene: TRBV21-1
d_gene: .
j_gene: TRBJ1-1
abundance: .
CDR3nt: TGTGCCAGCAGCTTACACCGGGACTGTGGGGCTTTCTTT
CDR3aa: CASSLHRDCGAFF

v_gene: TRBV27
d_gene: TRBD1
j_gene: TRBJ2-7
abundance: once
CDR3nt: TGTGCCAGCAGTAAAGGGACAGGGGGCCCCTACGAGCAGTACTTC
CDR3aa: CASSKGTGGPYEQYF

v_gene: TRBV30
d_gene: .
j_gene: TRBJ1-2
abundance: .
CDR3nt: TGTGCCTGGAGTGTACAGGATAGTATAGATGGCTACACCTTC
CDR3aa: CAWSVQDSIDGYTF

v_gene: TRBV2
d_gene: TRBD1
j_gene: TRBJ2-2
abundance: few
CDR3nt: TGTGCCAGCAAGGGACAGGGTAACACCGGGGAGCTGTTTTTT
CDR3aa: CASKGQGNTGELFF

v_gene: TRBV6-5
d_gene: .
j_gene: TRBJ1-1
abundance: .
CDR3nt: TGTGCCAGCAGTTACGCGGGCCGCACTGAAGCTTTCTTT
CDR3aa: CASSYAGRTEAFF

v_gene: TRBV4-1
d_gene: TRBD2
j_gene: TRBJ2-1
abundance: .
CDR3nt: TGCGCCAGCAGCCGACTAGCAAATGAGCAGTTCTTC
CDR3aa: CASSRLANEQFF

v_gene: TRBV27
d_gene: TRBD1
j_gene: TRBJ1-4
abundance: .
CDR3nt: TGTGCCAGCAGTTTGACCGGGACAGGGGGGAATGAAAAACTGTTTTTT
CDR3aa: CASSLTGTGGNEKLFF

v_gene: TRBV27
d_gene: TRBD2
j_gene: TRBJ2-7
abundance: .
CDR3nt: TGTGCCAGCAACCCCAAGCGGGAGATGCAGTACGAGCAGTACTTC
CDR3aa: CASNPKREMQYEQYF

v_gene: TRBV28
d_gene: .
j_gene: TRBJ1-2
abundance: .
CDR3nt: TGTGCCAGCAGTGCGACAGGAGTGGCTGAGAGTGGCTACACCTTC
CDR3aa: CASSATGVAESGYTF

v_gene: TRBV29-1
d_gene: .
j_gene: TRBJ2-7
abundance: .
CDR3nt: TGCAGCGTTGTCGGAGGGGAGGAGAACTACGAGCAGTACTTC
CDR3aa: CSVVGGEENYEQYF

v_gene: TRBV20-1
d_gene: .
j_gene: TRBJ2-7
abundance: .
CDR3nt: TGCAGTGCTAGATCCCCGGAGGAGCAGTACTTC
CDR3aa: CSARSPEEQYF

v_gene: TRBV9
d_gene: TRBD2
j_gene: TRBJ2-3
abundance: once
CDR3nt: TGTGCCAGCAGCGTCGGACTAGCGGGTATCACAGATACGCAGTATTTT
CDR3aa: CASSVGLAGITDTQYF

v_gene: TRBV2
d_gene: TRBD2
j_gene: TRBJ2-1
abundance: .
CDR3nt: TGTGCCAGCAGTGATCCAATAGCGGGGATATCCTACAATGAGCAGTTCTTC
CDR3aa: CASSDPIAGISYNEQFF